This T cell receptor beta chain stems from a study of post-analysis software for immune sequencing data. Overall study findings and caveats: Controls showed lower frequencies than patients for several TRBV segments, and TRBV5-6, TRBV5-1 and TRBV20-1 were among these. Controls had significantly higher normalized Chao1 diversity than multiple sclerosis patients.

CDR1 is MNHEY and CDR2 is SVGAGI in the germline V gene. V lost 0 bases, J lost 7 bases, and 15 bases lay in between. The CDR3 is 15 amino acids. Incorporated into the TCR beta cDNA libraries were unique molecular identifiers, which served to reduce PCR and sequencing biases. When roughly 1 to 10 million T cells were used, they gave a few hundred thousand cDNA molecules. TCRdb reanalysed the PCR reads using MiXCR and keeps one entry per CDR3 protein. The sample consists of hundreds of thousands of distinct CDR3 sequences, 30% of them appearing once. A note on this clonotype: What it binds is not known.

Sequencing used blood. This receptor was identified in a girl aged 5-17 years with multiple sclerosis. The chain links TRBV6-5 to TRBJ2-5, with D hard to call. DNA of the CDR3: TGTGCCAGCAGTTACTCCCAGACTCATCCGGGGACCCAGTACTTC. It yields the protein CASSYSQTHPGTQYF.